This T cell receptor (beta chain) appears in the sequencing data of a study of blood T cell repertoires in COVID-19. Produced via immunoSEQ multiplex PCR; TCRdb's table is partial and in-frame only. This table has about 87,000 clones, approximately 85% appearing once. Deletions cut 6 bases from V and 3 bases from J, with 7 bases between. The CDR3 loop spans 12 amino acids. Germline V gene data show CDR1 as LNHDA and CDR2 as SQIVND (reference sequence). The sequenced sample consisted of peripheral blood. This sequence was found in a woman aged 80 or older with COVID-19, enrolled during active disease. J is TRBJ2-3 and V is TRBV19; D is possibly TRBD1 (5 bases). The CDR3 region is CASSQGTDTQYF. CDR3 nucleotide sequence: TGTGCCAGTAGCCAGGGAACAGATACGCAGTATTTT.